This T cell receptor (beta chain) appears in the sequencing data of a study of blood T cell repertoires in COVID-19. For the study at large: From T cells, B-cell-depleted T cells, or PBMCs came the material, which was cDNA or gDNA.

This clone was seen only once. In the study's own analysis: Quantification of nucleated cells was approximated via reference gene primer amplification. Libraries were prepared by immunoSEQ multiplex PCR; TCRdb keeps only in-frame clonotypes and omits some of them. V, J and clone size are taken as reported in that table, and D and trimming were inferred from the DNA itself. The sample holds 250,000 to 350,000 clones, under 90% seen once. Sequences were obtained from peripheral blood. This TCR derives from a middle-aged woman who had recovered from COVID-19.

The CDR3 sequence is CASSFRPINIYNEQFF. The CDR3 bases are TGTGCCAGCAGCTTCAGGCCGATTAATATCTACAATGAGCAGTTCTTC. J is TRBJ2-1 and V is TRBV7-2; no definite D call. Trimming left V 3 bases short and J 3 bases short, with 15 bases between. CDR3 size: 16 residues. Per germline, CDR1 SGHTA and CDR2 FQGNSA. Full variable domain (rest looked up from reference TRBV7-2 and TRBJ2-1): GAGVSQSPSNKVTEKGKDVELRCDPISGHTALYWYRQSLGQGLEFLIYFQGNSAPDKSGLPSDRFSAERTGGSVSTLTIQRTQQEDSAVYLCASSFRPINIYNEQFFGPGTRLTVL.